These T cell receptor beta chains were read from a single sample in a study of T-cell reconstitution after alpha-beta-depleted transplantation in children. TCRdb fed the PCR reads into MiXCR, producing one record per CDR3 protein. Of around 450,000 distinct CDR3 sequences in the sample, about a sixth were seen once. This specimen consisted of PBMCs, mostly from graft donor cells, obtained 360 days after TCRalphabeta/CD19-depleted stem cell transplant. These receptors originate from a boy in the first two years of life who had a stem cell transplant for Wiskott-Aldrich syndrome, so the T cells may come from the graft donor. Both conserved end residues are part of each CDR3. Each record gives: J gene, V gene, CDR3 protein.

>TRBJ2-1|TRBV6-1
CASSPDRAKYNEQFF
>TRBJ2-3|TRBV12-3/TRBV12-4
CASSLRSAQYF
>TRBJ2-1|TRBV4-3
CASSQVKDYSYNEQFF
>TRBJ2-1|TRBV7-9
CASSQGGWGEQFF
>TRBJ1-1|TRBV29-1
CSVEDIWDRGRNTEAFF
>TRBJ2-7|TRBV28
CASRRGDGYEQYF
>TRBJ2-7|TRBV7-9
CASSLLSGLAGPYEQYF
>TRBJ1-3|TRBV2
CATNRNPPGNTIYF
>TRBJ2-1|TRBV19
CASSSPRGQQALNEQFF
>TRBJ2-7|TRBV4-1
CASSQHGQGRLAGGADYEQYF
>TRBJ2-7|TRBV3-1
CASSQGGQGYEQYF
>TRBJ2-7|TRBV6-5
CASSHEGQAYEQYF
>TRBJ1-1|TRBV6-2/TRBV6-3
CASSYSPGIEAFF
>TRBJ2-2|TRBV24-1
CATSDFSKGSNTGELFF
>TRBJ2-1|TRBV24-1
CATSDFRTSANNEQFF
>TRBJ2-7|TRBV29-1
CSVEIVRGASSYEQYF
>TRBJ2-7|TRBV2
CASSESQGPYEQYF
>TRBJ1-2|TRBV27
CASSPPGQTYFYGYTF
>TRBJ2-2|TRBV4-2
CASSQEGLVTGELFF
>TRBJ2-2|TRBV12-3/TRBV12-4
CASSLIPGRSGELFF
>TRBJ2-2|TRBV12-3/TRBV12-4
CASSLPGGEVDTGELFF
>TRBJ2-1|TRBV12-5
CASGLGQYLDNEQFF
>TRBJ2-7|TRBV6-5
CASSYWAGATYEQYF
>TRBJ2-5|TRBV28
CASSSIRGQPRETQYF
>TRBJ2-5|TRBV12-3/TRBV12-4
CASSFVLGTETQYF
>TRBJ2-3|TRBV29-1
CSVIGLAGAPDTQYF
>TRBJ1-2|TRBV3-1
CASSQALAGPYGYTF
>TRBJ2-5|TRBV20-1
CSSSRNSLGLARETQYF
>TRBJ2-4|TRBV6-5
CASSWGGEGAKNIQYF
>TRBJ2-7|TRBV5-6
CASSLGTVGEQYF
>TRBJ2-3|TRBV27
CASSFRGTSTDTQYF
>TRBJ2-7|TRBV24-1
CATGDTGGPPYEQYF
>TRBJ2-7|TRBV10-3
CAISRTSGSSEQYF
>TRBJ2-1|TRBV29-1
CSEVVPPYNEQFF